This TCR beta chain was captured in a study of CD8 T cells in ankylosing spondylitis. Study conclusions and caveats: There was a TCR beta motif, made of 7 or 8 highly homologous variants, that appeared characteristic of ankylosing spondylitis blood.

There are 14 residues in the CDR3. The germline gives CDR1 ENHRY, CDR2 SYGVKD. Trimming shortened V by 2 bases and J by 1 base, and 7 bases separated the two germline ends. This clonotype has ten or more counts. Its matching antigen is unknown. TCRdb reprocessed the 5' RACE reads with MiXCR, giving one entry per CDR3 protein. The sample gives about 540,000 distinct CDR3 sequences, roughly 13% of which show up once; nearly 7% is in the top ten. The chain couples TRBV10-3 to TRBJ2-3, with D unclear. The sample taken for sequencing was blood, either unsorted or a sorted T cell fraction (not recorded which). The source of this sequence is a male donor with ankylosing spondylitis. The CDR3 DNA reads TGTGCCATCAGTGAGAGGTCGGGCACAGATACGCAGTATTTT. Its translation: CAISERSGTDTQYF.